The clone carrying this T cell receptor beta chain was detected only a few times. Either two negative PCRs, clearance, or symptom resolution qualified Cohort 3 donors as recovered. CDR1 is SQVTM, CDR2 ANQGSEA, per germline. Losses at the gene ends were 5 bases for V and 4 bases for J; bases not matched to a gene: 6. The CDR3 extends over 13 amino acids. This entry comes from a study of blood T cell repertoires in COVID-19. Per the original data handling: Reference gene primers were amplified, and this amplification served to estimate nucleated cell counts. Sequencing used immunoSEQ multiplex PCR; TCRdb keeps in-frame clones, though not all of them. Clone size and the V and J calls come from that table; the DNA yielded D and trimming. Among more than 200,000 clones, around 89% were seen once, and the ten largest hold over 4%.

The gene calls are TRBV29-1 and TRBJ1-2, with 8 bases aligning to TRBD1. Sequencing was performed on PBMCs or T cells enriched from blood (not recorded which). This receptor was identified in a woman aged 25 to 39 who had recovered from COVID-19. The CDR3 region is CSVIQGDGYGYTF. The CDR3 coding sequence is TGCAGCGTTATACAGGGGGACGGCTATGGCTACACCTTC.